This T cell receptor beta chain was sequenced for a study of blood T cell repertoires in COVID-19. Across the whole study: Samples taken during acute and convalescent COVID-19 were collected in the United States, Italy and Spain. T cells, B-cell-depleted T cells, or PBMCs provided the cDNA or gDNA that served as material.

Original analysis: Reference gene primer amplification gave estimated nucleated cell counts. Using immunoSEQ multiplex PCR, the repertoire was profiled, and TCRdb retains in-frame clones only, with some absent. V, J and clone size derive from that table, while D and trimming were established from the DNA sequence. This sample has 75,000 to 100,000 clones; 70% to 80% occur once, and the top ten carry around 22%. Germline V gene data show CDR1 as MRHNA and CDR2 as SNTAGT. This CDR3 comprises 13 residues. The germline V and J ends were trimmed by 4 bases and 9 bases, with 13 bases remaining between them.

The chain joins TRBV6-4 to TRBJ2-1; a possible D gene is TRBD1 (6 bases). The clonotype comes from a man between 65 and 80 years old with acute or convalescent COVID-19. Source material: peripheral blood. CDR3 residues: CASSVSQGSEQFF. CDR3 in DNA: TGTGCCAGCAGTGTGTCACAGGGAAGTGAGCAGTTCTTC.